What follows is one T cell receptor (beta chain) and its context. Germline values: CDR1 SEHNR, CDR2 FQNEAQ (reference sequence). Trimming shortened V by 2 bases and J by 4 bases, and 9 bases separated the two germline ends. The CDR3 contains 13 residues. These data come from a study of blood T cell repertoires in COVID-19. In the source study's methods: Nucleated cell number was recorded as an estimate derived from reference gene primer amplification. The data were produced by immunoSEQ multiplex PCR, yet TCRdb's version contains in-frame clones alone and is incomplete. V and J calls and clone size are as listed in that table; D and trimming were resolved from the DNA. The repertoire holds approximately 140,000 clones, approximately 88% seen once, with around 28% in the top ten.

Sequenced: peripheral blood. The TCR sequence derives from a human donor in a cohort sampled during active COVID-19. The J gene is TRBJ2-7, the V gene TRBV7-9, with no clear D. The CDR3 sequence: CASSLRTEYEQYF. DNA of the CDR3: TGTGCCAGCAGCTTAAGAACTGAGTACGAGCAGTACTTC.